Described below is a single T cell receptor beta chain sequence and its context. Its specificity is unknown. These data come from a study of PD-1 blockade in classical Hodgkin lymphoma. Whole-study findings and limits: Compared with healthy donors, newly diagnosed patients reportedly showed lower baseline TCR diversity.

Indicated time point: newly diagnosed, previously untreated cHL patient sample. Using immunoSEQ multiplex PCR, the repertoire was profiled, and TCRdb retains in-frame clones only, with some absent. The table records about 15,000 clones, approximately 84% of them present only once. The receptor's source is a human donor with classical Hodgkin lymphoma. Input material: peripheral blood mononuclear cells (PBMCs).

The CDR3 here is CASSRNSGNTIYF. CDR3 bases: TGTGCCAGCAGTAGAAACTCTGGAAACACCATATATTTT. This chain links TRBV28 with TRBJ1-3; D gene unclear. The CDR3 spans 13 residues. Germline CDR1 and CDR2: MDHEN and SYDVKM. Trimming cost V 5 bases and J 0 bases, with 5 bases left between them.